This T cell receptor beta chain was profiled in a study of Ad26.COV2.S vaccination and SARS-CoV-2 variants. The wider study: Donor had been placed in the Ad26.COV2.S arm of the COV1001 trial. In the study, Ad26.COV2.S was injected intramuscularly once, or twice 56 days apart. Study outcomes and limitations: The authors reported substantial breadth in spike-specific CD8+ and CD4+ T cell responses after vaccination.

The CDR3 length is 14 residues. Deletions cut 4 bases from V and 7 bases from J, with 14 bases between. The germline V gene encodes CDR1 LNHDA and CDR2 SQIVND (reference sequence). The treatment here: around 19 received Ad26.COV2.S at low or high dose, single or two shots; 5 received placebo; per-sample allocation not given. The study sampled participants on day 63 after the first vaccine or placebo injection. The administered vaccine (an Ad26 vector) expressed Wuhan-strain SARS-CoV-2 spike. In the case of this clone: What it recognizes is unknown.

Sequenced by immunoSEQ multiplex PCR; TCRdb stores in-frame clones only, minus some. The sample carries 410,000 or so clones, approximately 90% recorded once. The source material was peripheral blood, sampled in a trial of Ad26.COV2.S vaccine versus placebo. This chain links TRBV19 with TRBJ1-5; D remains unclear. The source is a person aged 18 to 65 who received the Ad26.COV2.S COVID-19 vaccine or a placebo. CDR3 sequence: CASSRAGFGQPQHF. CDR3 nucleotides: TGTGCCAGTAGTAGGGCAGGCTTTGGACAGCCCCAGCATTTT. The full variable domain, its missing parts supplied by reference TRBV19 and TRBJ1-5, is DGGITQSPKYLFRKEGQNVTLSCEQNLNHDAMYWYRQDPGQGLRLIYYSQIVNDFQKGDIAEGYSVSREKKESFPLTVTSAQKNPTAFYLCASSRAGFGQPQHFGDGTRLSIL.